This T cell receptor (beta chain) is from a study of T-cell memory formation after mild COVID-19. Each CDR3 protein gets one entry after TCRdb re-called the 5' RACE reads with MiXCR. This repertoire shows approximately 180,000 distinct CDR3 sequences, roughly 17% found once; its top ten account for around 2%. In the case of this clonotype: Its antigen is not identified.

Study-wide results and limits: Among clones contracting day 15 to 85, CD4/CD8 was balanced, whereas later expanders leaned CD4+.

Sequencing was performed on PBMCs or a T cell subset sorted from them (not recorded which). The sequence derives from an adult woman who had mild COVID-19 (a few samples of this study predate the infection). Cell type and time point are not known.

The CDR3 coding sequence is TGTGCCAGCAGCCAAAACAGGGGTAGGAGCACTGAAGCTTTCTTT. Its protein is CASSQNRGRSTEAFF. The chain uses TRBV28 and TRBJ1-1, with 7 nucleotides matching TRBD1. Germline assignment: CDR1 MDHEN and CDR2 SYDVKM. The CDR3 has 15 residues. J gave up 4 bases and V 6 bases, and 11 bases lay outside the gene matches.